This T cell receptor beta chain was documented in a study of blood T cell repertoires in COVID-19. Study as a whole: Researchers got acute and convalescent COVID-19 samples from the United States, Italy and Spain. PBMCs, B-cell-depleted T cells, or T cells were the source of the cDNA or gDNA that made up the material.

Germline-derived CDR1 and CDR2 are MNHEY and SVGAGI. The CDR3 loop spans 13 amino acids. V was trimmed by 8 bases and J by 1 base, leaving 11 bases between them. How the authors handled the data: From reference gene primer amplification, estimates of nucleated cell counts were derived. Generated by immunoSEQ multiplex PCR, the TCRdb table keeps only in-frame clones and is missing some. The V and J calls and clone size come from that table; D and trimming were worked out from the DNA. The sample carries 150,000 to 200,000 clones, 88% recorded once. This TCR came from a man in his forties with active or convalescent COVID-19. Specimen: peripheral blood. This rearrangement joins TRBV6-5 to TRBJ1-1; D ambiguous. Here the CDR3 reads CASLAGPNTEAFF. Here the CDR3 DNA reads TGTGCCAGCTTAGCTGGCCCGAACACTGAAGCTTTCTTT.